These 5 T cell receptor beta chains were all obtained from the same sample, sequenced in a study of CD8 T cells in Susac syndrome. An input of about 0.5 to 1 ug of RNA was subjected to reverse transcription using random hexamers. TCRdb itself ran the immunoSEQ multiplex PCR reads through MiXCR, one entry per CDR3 protein. This sample has 180,000 or so distinct CDR3 sequences, with 90% to 95% found just once. The sample comprised CD4+ T cells from PBMCs. The receptors stem from a human donor in good health.

The V and J genes are TRBV3-1 and TRBJ1-2; D might be TRBD1 (5 bases). Per the germline V gene, CDR1 is LGHDT and CDR2 is YNNKEL (reference sequence). The CDR3 contains 14 residues. V shed 8 bases and J shed 3 bases, with 16 bases lying between them. The CDR3 nucleotides read TGTGCCAGCTCTACACCCGGGGCGGACTATGGCTACACCTTC. It is translated as CASSTPGADYGYTF.

This clonotype was recorded once. The CDR3 DNA reads as TGTGCCAGCGGGAGGGGGGGAGAGACCCAGTACTTC. Its translation is CASGRGGETQYF. The chain couples TRBV6-5 to TRBJ2-5, with TRBD2 as a possible D gene (7 bases). From germline, CDR1 is MNHEY and CDR2 SVGAGI. V was pared by 8 bases and J by 4 bases, with 11 bases between. This CDR3 contains 12 residues.

The V call is TRBV27, the J call TRBJ2-2; D unclear. Trimming left V 5 bases short and J 6 bases short, with 16 bases between. Germline V lookup: CDR1 MNHEY, CDR2 SMNVEV (reference sequence). The length of the CDR3 is 15 residues. The CDR3, as DNA: TGTGCCAGCAGTGCGCCCATAGCACGCCCCGGGGAGCTGTTTTTT. Residues: CASSAPIARPGELFF.

The DNA of the CDR3 is TGTGCCATCAGTGAGTCCCCCGCGGGACTCCTCTCCGAGCAGTACTTC. Its translation: CAISESPAGLLSEQYF. V gene TRBV10-3 combines with J gene TRBJ2-7, with D tentatively TRBD2 (6 bases). This CDR3 is 16 amino acids long. Trimming stripped 0 bases from V and 6 bases from J, with 18 bases between. Looked up from germline, CDR1 is ENHRY and CDR2 is SYGVKD.

The J gene is TRBJ1-1, the V gene TRBV18; D gene unclear. V was shortened by 2 bases and J by 1 base, with 11 bases between the two germline ends. CDR3 size: 15 residues. Germline V gene lookup returns CDR1 KGHSH and CDR2 LQKENI. CDR3 in DNA: TGTGCCAGCTCACCAGTCGCGGGAGGGAACACTGAAGCTTTCTTT. Protein sequence: CASSPVAGGNTEAFF.